Sequencing of this T cell receptor (beta chain) was carried out in a study of CD8 T cells in Susac syndrome. General observations from the study: The authors acknowledged that the study's TCR sequencing and HLA analysis involved relatively few individuals.

The V gene's germline CDR1 is SGHRS and CDR2 YFSETQ. The ends were cut back, 0 bases at V and 4 bases at J, with 11 bases in the middle. The CDR3 extends over 14 amino acids. The RNA, roughly 0.45 to 1 ug, was put through reverse transcription using random hexamers. TCRdb called the immunoSEQ multiplex PCR reads again in MiXCR, with one record for every CDR3 protein. This sample has 130,000 to 150,000 distinct CDR3 sequences; approximately 95% occur once, and the top ten carry 0.25% to 0.3%. As regards this clonotype: Its cognate antigen is unknown.

Source material: CD8+ T cells from PBMCs. The source of this sequence is a human donor in good health. The genes are TRBV5-1 and TRBJ2-7; D may be TRBD2 (5 bases). CDR3 bases: TGCGCCAGCAGCTTGGATCCGGGGTCGTACGAGCAGTACTTC. Its translation is CASSLDPGSYEQYF. Supplemented by reference TRBV5-1 and TRBJ2-7, the full variable domain reads KAGVTQTPRYLIKTRGQQVTLSCSPISGHRSVSWYQQTPGQGLQFLFEYFSETQRNKGNFPGRFSGRQFSNSRSEMNVSTLELGDSALYLCASSLDPGSYEQYFGPGTRLTVT.